Listed below are T cell receptor beta chains from one sample, sequenced in a study of shared clonotypes between healthy human individuals. The data were produced by immunoSEQ multiplex PCR, yet TCRdb's version contains in-frame clones alone and is incomplete. The table includes approximately 2,200,000 clones, about 93% detected once. The sequenced material came from naive CD8+ T cells from PBMCs. The origin of the receptors is a man between 18 and 35 years old in good health. Some clones in this sample may be carry-over from other donors' samples. Each CDR3 is given with its conserved first and last residue. Rows may omit the clone size; those that give it use once, few, many or a size class.

j_call clone_size v_call cdr3_aa
TRBJ2-7 NA TRBV7-9 CASSLAAGPPQAYEQYF
TRBJ2-1 NA TRBV27 CASSFYRMTGGLNEQFF
TRBJ1-1 NA TRBV28 CASSSQGPAFF
TRBJ2-3 NA TRBV7-6 CASSSAGTSEATDTQYF
TRBJ1-1 once TRBV30 CAWEATGGSEAFF
TRBJ2-1 NA TRBV6-5 CASSYSGESYNEQFF
TRBJ1-2 NA TRBV27 CASSSDNYGYTF
TRBJ2-1 NA TRBV6-1 CASRPGAAQGKQFF
TRBJ2-2 NA TRBV5-1 CASSWGQNTGELFF
TRBJ1-5 NA TRBV19 CASSMGGFNQPQHF
TRBJ2-1 once TRBV9 CASSALYRNEQFF
TRBJ2-2 NA TRBV7-9 CASSFKTRTGELFF
TRBJ1-4 NA TRBV30 CAWSPRLAFNEKLFF
TRBJ2-1 NA TRBV19 CASSIAGGPLNEQFF
TRBJ2-3 NA TRBV7-9 CASSHPDINTDTQYF
TRBJ2-1 NA TRBV11-2 CASSLDHGGSSYNEQFF
TRBJ2-4 NA TRBV13 CASSPPWGQAKNIQYF
TRBJ2-7 NA TRBV7-3 CASSPLAGSRPYEQYF
TRBJ2-5 NA TRBV7-9 CASSLDRREQYF
TRBJ2-5 NA TRBV9 CASTKSVGSGETQYF
TRBJ1-1 NA TRBV9 CASSPPGRGFTEAFF
TRBJ2-3 once TRBV9 CASSPPSDTQYF
TRBJ1-1 NA TRBV4-1 CASSQVGSSDSQAFF
TRBJ1-4 NA TRBV2 CASSESSLRRGSNEKLFF
TRBJ2-2 NA TRBV4-1 CASSPIYLDRGSTGELFF
TRBJ1-2 NA TRBV5-6 CASSSSLQYTF
TRBJ2-1 NA TRBV7-9 CASSLRLAGDNEQFF
TRBJ2-7 NA TRBV5-1 CASSLVEGEQYF
TRBJ2-2 NA TRBV14 CASSPGQGAPGELFF
TRBJ1-1 NA TRBV30 CAWKGWDTNTEAFF
TRBJ1-3 NA TRBV7-3 CASSLGPGEGNTIYF
TRBJ1-2 NA TRBV6-5 CASSYPPYEGYTF
TRBJ2-3 NA TRBV2 CASSPGTSGTTDTQYF
TRBJ2-2 NA TRBV9 CASSTPGRNTGELFF
TRBJ2-7 NA TRBV10-1 CASSEWGDSTYEQYF
TRBJ2-1 NA TRBV9 CASSAPRLGRANEQFF
TRBJ2-7 NA TRBV27 CTTRGIGSYEQYF
TRBJ2-1 NA TRBV15 CATSTRTSGNVDEQFF
TRBJ2-1 NA TRBV30 CAWRAVEQFF
TRBJ1-1 once TRBV5-6 CASSSGSALLMNTEAFF
TRBJ1-2 few TRBV11-1 CASSSSGGNGYTF
TRBJ2-7 NA TRBV7-7 CASSLGTAPGYEQYF
TRBJ2-3 NA TRBV7-9 CASISPPKGAEGGDTQYF
TRBJ1-5 once TRBV27 CASGAFSNQPQHF
TRBJ2-7 NA TRBV5-6 CASSLAGRIYEQYF